The present T cell receptor (beta chain) was sequenced within a study of preoperative IRX-2 immunotherapy in early breast cancer. CDR3 size: 15 residues. Trimming cost V 6 bases and J 5 bases, with 17 bases left between them. The treatment is: preoperative locoregional IRX-2 cytokine immunotherapy. Samples came from a phase Ib trial of preoperative locoregional IRX-2 cytokine immunotherapy. Profiled with immunoSEQ multiplex PCR; TCRdb holds only in-frame clones, not every one. The data hold around 7,000 clones, with 75% to 85% observed a single time. This TCR derives from a human donor with breast cancer. The rearrangement uses TRBV7-1 and TRBJ2-1; the D gene is possibly TRBD1 (6 bases). TRBV7-1 is known as an ORF, though its function is uncertain. The specimen comprised tumor tissue, sampled after IRX-2 immunotherapy. The DNA for the CDR3 is TGTGCCAGCAGTACGGTCAGGGGCTTGAACAATGAGCAGTTCTTC. It specifies CASSTVRGLNNEQFF.